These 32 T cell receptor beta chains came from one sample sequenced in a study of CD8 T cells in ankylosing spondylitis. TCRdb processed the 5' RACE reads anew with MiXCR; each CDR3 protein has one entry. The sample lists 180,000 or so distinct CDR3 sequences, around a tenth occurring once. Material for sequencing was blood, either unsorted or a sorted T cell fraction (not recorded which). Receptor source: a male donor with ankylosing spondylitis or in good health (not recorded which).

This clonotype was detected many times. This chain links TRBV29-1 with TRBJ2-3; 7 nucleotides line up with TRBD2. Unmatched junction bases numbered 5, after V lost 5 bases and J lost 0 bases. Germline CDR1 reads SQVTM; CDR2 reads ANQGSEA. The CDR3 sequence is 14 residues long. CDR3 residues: CSVSLADSTDTQYF. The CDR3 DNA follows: TGCAGCGTTTCCCTAGCGGACAGCACAGATACGCAGTATTTT.

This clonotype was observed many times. The CDR3 DNA sequence: TGTGCCACCAGTGATTTGCCTAACTATGGCTACACCTTC. This translates into CATSDLPNYGYTF. The rearrangement uses TRBV24-1 and TRBJ1-2, with D unclear. Trimming took off 0 bases at V and 0 bases at J, with 1 base between the two ends. Germline CDR1 reads KGHDR; CDR2 reads SFDVKD. This CDR3 comprises 13 residues.

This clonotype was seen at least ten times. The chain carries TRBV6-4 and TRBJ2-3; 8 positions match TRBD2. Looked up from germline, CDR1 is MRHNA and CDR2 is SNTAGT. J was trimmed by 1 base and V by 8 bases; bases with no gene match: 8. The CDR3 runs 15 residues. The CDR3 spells CASALSGSGTDTQYF. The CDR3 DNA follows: TGTGCCAGCGCCTTGAGCGGGAGTGGCACAGATACGCAGTATTTT.

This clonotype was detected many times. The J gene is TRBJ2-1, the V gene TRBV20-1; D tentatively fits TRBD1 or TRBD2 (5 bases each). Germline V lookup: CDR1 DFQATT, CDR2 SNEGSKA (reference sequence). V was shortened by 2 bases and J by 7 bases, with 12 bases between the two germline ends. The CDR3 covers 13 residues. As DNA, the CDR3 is TGCAGTGCTAGATGGACCGGGACGAATGAGCAGTTCTTC. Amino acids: CSARWTGTNEQFF.

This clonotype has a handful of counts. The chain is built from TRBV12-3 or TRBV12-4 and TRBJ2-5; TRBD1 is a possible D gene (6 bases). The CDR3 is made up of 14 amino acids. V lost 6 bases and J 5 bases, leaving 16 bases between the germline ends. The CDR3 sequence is CASRVDRLSETQYF. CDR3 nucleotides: TGTGCCAGCAGAGTGGACAGACTGTCTGAGACCCAGTACTTC.

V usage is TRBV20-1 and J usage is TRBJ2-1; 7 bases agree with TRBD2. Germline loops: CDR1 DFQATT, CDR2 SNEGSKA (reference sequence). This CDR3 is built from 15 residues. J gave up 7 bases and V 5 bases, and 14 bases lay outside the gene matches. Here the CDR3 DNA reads TGCAGTGCTGCCGGGACTATGGCCGGGGGAAATGAGCAGTTCTTC. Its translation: CSAAGTMAGGNEQFF.

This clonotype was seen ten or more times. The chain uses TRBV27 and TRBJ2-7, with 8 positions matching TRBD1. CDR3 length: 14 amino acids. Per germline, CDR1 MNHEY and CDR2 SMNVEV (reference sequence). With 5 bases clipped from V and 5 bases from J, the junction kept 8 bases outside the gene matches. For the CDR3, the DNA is TGTGCCAGCAGTCCCCTGGACAGGGAAGACGAGCAGTACTTC. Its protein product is CASSPLDREDEQYF.

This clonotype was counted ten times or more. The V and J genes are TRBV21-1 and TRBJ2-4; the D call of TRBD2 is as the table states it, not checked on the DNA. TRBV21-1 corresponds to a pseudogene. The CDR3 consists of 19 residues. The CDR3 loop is CASIVKIWRAGTPKNIQYF. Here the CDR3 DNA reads TGTGCCAGCATCGTAAAAATCTGGAGGGCCGGTACGCCCAAAAACATTCAGTACTTC.

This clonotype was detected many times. Here the CDR3 reads CSSLGSVGYTF. CDR3 bases: TGCAGCTCGCTGGGGTCCGTCGGCTACACCTTC. The chain links TRBV29-1 to TRBJ1-2; D not certain. V lost 8 bases, J lost 8 bases, and 15 bases lay in between. The length of the CDR3 is 11 residues. In germline, CDR1 is SQVTM, CDR2 ANQGSEA.

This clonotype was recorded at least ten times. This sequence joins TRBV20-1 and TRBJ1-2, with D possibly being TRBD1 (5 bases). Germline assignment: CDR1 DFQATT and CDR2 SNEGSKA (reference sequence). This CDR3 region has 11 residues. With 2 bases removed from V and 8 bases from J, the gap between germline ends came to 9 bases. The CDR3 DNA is TGCAGTGCTAGACCAGGGAGCGGCTACACCTTC. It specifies CSARPGSGYTF.

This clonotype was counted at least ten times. The chain's CDR3 is CSASSGGGDNQPQHF. The CDR3 bases are TGCAGTGCTAGTTCAGGGGGCGGCGACAATCAGCCCCAGCATTTT. This chain links TRBV20-1 with TRBJ1-5; the match to TRBD1 covers 8 bases. The CDR3 is 15 amino acids. Germline CDR1 reads DFQATT; CDR2 reads SNEGSKA (reference sequence). J gave up 3 bases and V 3 bases, and 7 bases lay outside the gene matches.

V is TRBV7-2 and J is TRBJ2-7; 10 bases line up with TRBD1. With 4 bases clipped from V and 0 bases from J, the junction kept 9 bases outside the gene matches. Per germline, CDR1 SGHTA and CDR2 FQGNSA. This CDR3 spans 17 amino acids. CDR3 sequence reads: CASSSPDRGLSSYEQYF. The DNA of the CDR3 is TGTGCCAGCAGCTCACCCGACAGGGGGCTGAGCTCCTACGAGCAGTACTTC.

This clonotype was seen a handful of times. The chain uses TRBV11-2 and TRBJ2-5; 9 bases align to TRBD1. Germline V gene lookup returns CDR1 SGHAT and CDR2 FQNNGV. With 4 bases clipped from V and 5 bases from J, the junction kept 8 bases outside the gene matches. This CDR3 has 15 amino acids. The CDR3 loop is CASSSDRGVVETQYF. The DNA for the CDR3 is TGTGCCAGCAGCTCGGACAGGGGAGTTGTGGAGACCCAGTACTTC. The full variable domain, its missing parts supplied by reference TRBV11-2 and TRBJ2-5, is EAGVAQSPRYKIIEKRQSVAFWCNPISGHATLYWYQQILGQGPKLLIQFQNNGVVDDSQLPKDRFSAERLKGVDSTLKIQPAKLEDSAVYLCASSSDRGVVETQYFGPGTRLLVL.

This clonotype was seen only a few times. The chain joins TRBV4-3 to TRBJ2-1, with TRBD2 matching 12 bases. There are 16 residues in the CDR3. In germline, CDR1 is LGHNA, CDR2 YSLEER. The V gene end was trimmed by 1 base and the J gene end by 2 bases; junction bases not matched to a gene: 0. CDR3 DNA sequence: TGCGCCAGCAGCCAAGGACTAGCGGGAGCCTACAATGAGCAGTTCTTC. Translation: CASSQGLAGAYNEQFF.

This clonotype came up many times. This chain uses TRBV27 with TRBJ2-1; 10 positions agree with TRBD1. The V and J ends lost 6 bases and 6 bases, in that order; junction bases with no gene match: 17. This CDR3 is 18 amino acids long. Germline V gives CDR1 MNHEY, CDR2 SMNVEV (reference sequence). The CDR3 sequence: CASSQDRGSFRFGNEQFF. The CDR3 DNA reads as TGTGCCAGCAGCCAGGACAGGGGGTCGTTTCGTTTTGGCAATGAGCAGTTCTTC.

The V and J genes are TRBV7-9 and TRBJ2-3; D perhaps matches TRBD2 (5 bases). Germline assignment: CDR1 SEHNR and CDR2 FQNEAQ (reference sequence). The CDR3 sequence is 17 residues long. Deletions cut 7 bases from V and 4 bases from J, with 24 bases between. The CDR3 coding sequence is TGTGCCAGCAATACCACCCCTAGACGGACTTCACCAGATACGCAGTATTTT. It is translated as CASNTTPRRTSPDTQYF.

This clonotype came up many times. The DNA for the CDR3 is TGTGCCAGCAGTTTATTTGCGGGTAAGAGCTCCTACGAGCAGTACTTC. Translation: CASSLFAGKSSYEQYF. The chain links TRBV27 to TRBJ2-7; D perhaps matches TRBD2 (5 bases). Germline V gene sequence: CDR1 MNHEY, CDR2 SMNVEV (reference sequence). The CDR3 consists of 16 residues. V lost 1 base and J lost 0, with 13 bases in between.

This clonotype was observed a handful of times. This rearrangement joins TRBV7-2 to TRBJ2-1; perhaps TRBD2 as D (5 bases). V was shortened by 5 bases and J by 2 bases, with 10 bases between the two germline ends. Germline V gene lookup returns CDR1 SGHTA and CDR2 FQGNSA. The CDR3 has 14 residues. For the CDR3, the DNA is TGTGCCAGCAGCCGGAGAGGGACCTACAATGAGCAGTTCTTC. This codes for CASSRRGTYNEQFF.

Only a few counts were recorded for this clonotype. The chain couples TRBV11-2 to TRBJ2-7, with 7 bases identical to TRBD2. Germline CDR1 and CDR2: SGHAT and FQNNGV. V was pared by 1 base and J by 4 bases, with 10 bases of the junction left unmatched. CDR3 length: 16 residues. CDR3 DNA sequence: TGTGCCAGCAGCTTAGCGCCCGGGACTACCCGTTACGAGCAGTACTTC. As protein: CASSLAPGTTRYEQYF.

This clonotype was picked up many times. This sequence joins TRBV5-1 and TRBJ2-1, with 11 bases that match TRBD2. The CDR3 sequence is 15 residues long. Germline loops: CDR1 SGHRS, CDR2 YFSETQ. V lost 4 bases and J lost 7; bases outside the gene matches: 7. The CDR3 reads CASSLLAGGGNEQFF. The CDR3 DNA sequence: TGCGCCAGCAGCCTGTTAGCGGGAGGGGGAAATGAGCAGTTCTTC.

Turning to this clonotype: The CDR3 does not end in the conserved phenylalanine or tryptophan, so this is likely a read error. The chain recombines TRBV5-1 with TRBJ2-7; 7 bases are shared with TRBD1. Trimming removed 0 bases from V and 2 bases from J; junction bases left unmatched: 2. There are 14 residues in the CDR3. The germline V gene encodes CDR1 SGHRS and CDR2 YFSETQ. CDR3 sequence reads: CASSLGQGAYEQYS. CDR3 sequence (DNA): TGCGCCAGCAGCTTGGGGCAGGGGGCCTACGAGCAGTACTCC.

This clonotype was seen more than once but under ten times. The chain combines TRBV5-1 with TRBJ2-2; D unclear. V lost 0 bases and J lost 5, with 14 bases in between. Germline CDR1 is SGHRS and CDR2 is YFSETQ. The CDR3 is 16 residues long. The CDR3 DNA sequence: TGCGCCAGCAGCTTGGCCCTATCCTCGAGTACCGGGGAGCTGTTTTTT. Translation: CASSLALSSSTGELFF.

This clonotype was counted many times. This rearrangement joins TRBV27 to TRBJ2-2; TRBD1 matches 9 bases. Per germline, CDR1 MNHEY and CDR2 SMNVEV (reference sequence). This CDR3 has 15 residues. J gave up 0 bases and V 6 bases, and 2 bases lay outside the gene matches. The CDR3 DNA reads TGTGCCAGCAGACAGGGGGCTTCGAACACCGGGGAGCTGTTTTTT. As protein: CASRQGASNTGELFF.

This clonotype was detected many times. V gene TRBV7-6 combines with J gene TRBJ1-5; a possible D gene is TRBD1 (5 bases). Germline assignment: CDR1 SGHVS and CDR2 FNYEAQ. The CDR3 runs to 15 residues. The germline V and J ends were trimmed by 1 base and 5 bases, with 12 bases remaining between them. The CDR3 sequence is CASSLDPGTDQPQHF. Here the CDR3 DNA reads TGTGCCAGCAGCTTAGACCCAGGGACGGATCAGCCCCAGCATTTT.

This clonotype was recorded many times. Here the CDR3 reads CAISEPLAGSLGELFF. CDR3 nucleotide sequence: TGTGCCATCAGTGAACCCCTAGCGGGAAGTCTCGGGGAGCTGTTTTTT. The chain joins TRBV10-3 to TRBJ2-2, with 9 bases lining up with TRBD2. Germline loops: CDR1 ENHRY, CDR2 SYGVKD. There are 16 residues in the CDR3. V dropped 3 bases and J dropped 7; count of bases not matched to a gene: 9.

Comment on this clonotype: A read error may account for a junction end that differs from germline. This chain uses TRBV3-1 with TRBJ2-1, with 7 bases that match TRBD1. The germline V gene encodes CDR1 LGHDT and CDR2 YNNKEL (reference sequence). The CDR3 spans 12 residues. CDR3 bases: TGTGCCAGCAGCCAAGTGACAGGGAATGAGGTCTTC. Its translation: CASSQVTGNEVF.

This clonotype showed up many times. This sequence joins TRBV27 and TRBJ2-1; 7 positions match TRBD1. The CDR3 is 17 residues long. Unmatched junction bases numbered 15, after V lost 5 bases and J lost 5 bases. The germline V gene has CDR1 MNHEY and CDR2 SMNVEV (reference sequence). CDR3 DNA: TGTGCCAGCAGTCCAATCTCTTCGGGACAGAGGAACAATGAGCAGTTCTTC. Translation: CASSPISSGQRNNEQFF.

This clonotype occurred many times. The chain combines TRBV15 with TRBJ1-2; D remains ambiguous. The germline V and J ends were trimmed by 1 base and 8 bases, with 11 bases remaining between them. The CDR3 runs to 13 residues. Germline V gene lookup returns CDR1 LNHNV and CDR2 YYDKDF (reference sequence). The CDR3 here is CATSRGLDSGYTF. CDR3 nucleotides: TGTGCCACCAGCAGAGGATTGGATTCCGGCTACACCTTC.

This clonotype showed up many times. The CDR3 DNA sequence: TGCAGTGCTAGAATAGGAGGGACAGGGGTTCCAGGCTATGGCTACACCTTC. It yields the protein CSARIGGTGVPGYGYTF. The J gene is TRBJ1-2, the V gene TRBV20-1; 10 nucleotides line up with TRBD1. The CDR3 has 17 amino acids. Germline CDR1 DFQATT, CDR2 SNEGSKA (reference sequence). Unmatched junction bases numbered 13, after V lost 2 bases and J lost 4 bases.

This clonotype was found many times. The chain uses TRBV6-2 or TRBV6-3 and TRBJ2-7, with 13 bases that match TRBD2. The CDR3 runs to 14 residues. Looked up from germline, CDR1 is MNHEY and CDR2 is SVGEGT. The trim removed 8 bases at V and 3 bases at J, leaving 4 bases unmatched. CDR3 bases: TGTGCCAGCCAGGGGACTAGCGGGGACTACGAGCAGTACTTC. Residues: CASQGTSGDYEQYF.

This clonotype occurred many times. The chain's CDR3 is CASGGNPLYEQYF. The CDR3 DNA reads TGTGCCAGCGGCGGGAATCCCCTTTACGAGCAGTACTTC. The genes are TRBV27 and TRBJ2-7; D is possibly TRBD2 (6 bases). V lost 8 bases, J lost 4 bases, and 15 bases lay in between. Germline loops: CDR1 MNHEY, CDR2 SMNVEV (reference sequence). The CDR3 covers 13 residues.

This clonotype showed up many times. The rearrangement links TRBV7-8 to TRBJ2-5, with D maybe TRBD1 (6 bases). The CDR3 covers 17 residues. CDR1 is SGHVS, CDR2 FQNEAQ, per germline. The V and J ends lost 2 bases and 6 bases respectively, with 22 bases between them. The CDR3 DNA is TGTGCCAGCAGCTTACCCGACAGGAGAAGGGAACTAAAGACCCAGTACTTC. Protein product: CASSLPDRRRELKTQYF.